The T cell receptor beta chain under discussion was sequenced for a study of T cell responses to AZD1222 COVID-19 vaccine. The study's findings and limits: Reports say nearly half of spike-specific TCRs go after unmutated variant regions. Receipt of two AZD1222 doses was followed by a rise in Spike-specific TCR breadth and depth.

With respect to this clone: Its antigen is not identified.

Profiled with immunoSEQ multiplex PCR; TCRdb holds only in-frame clones, not every one. Of tens of thousands of clones in the sample, about 90% were seen once. CDR1 is SGHRS, CDR2 YFSETQ, per germline. CDR3 length equals 13 residues. V was trimmed by 5 bases and J by 4 bases, leaving 12 bases between them. The specimen comprised peripheral blood, sampled on day 0 of AZD1222 vaccination. The source is an adult in good health. The V gene is TRBV5-1, the J gene TRBJ1-2; possible D gene TRBD1, 5 bases. CDR3 region: CASSAGHLYGYTF. CDR3 DNA sequence: TGCGCCAGCAGTGCAGGGCATCTCTATGGCTACACCTTC.